The count of the clone carrying this T cell receptor beta chain is one. This record comes from a study of blood T cell repertoires in COVID-19. Study at large: Sites in the United States, Italy and Spain provided acute and convalescent COVID-19 samples. Nucleic acid was either cDNA or gDNA, and it came from T cells, B-cell-depleted T cells, or PBMCs.

As handled by the study authors: Reference gene primer amplification in the assay estimated nucleated cell counts. Sequenced by immunoSEQ multiplex PCR; TCRdb stores in-frame clones only, minus some. V and J calls and clone size follow that table, whereas D and trimming were derived from the DNA. This table holds 120,000 to 150,000 clones, 80% found once. The germline CDR1 and CDR2 sequences are LGHNA and YNFKEQ. The CDR3 covers 17 residues. After removal of 1 base from V and 5 bases from J, the junction contained 10 bases not matched to a gene. The chain employs TRBV4-2 and TRBJ1-1; TRBD1 aligns across 10 bases. The receptor was derived from a man aged 60 to 75 with active or convalescent COVID-19. Input material: peripheral blood. The CDR3 region has the DNA TGTGCCAGCAGCCAAGCTGCCGACAGGGGGCGAGGGACTGAAGCTTTCTTT. Translating gives CASSQAADRGRGTEAFF.